Listed below are T cell receptor beta chains from one sample, sequenced in a study of blood T cell repertoires in COVID-19. Using immunoSEQ multiplex PCR, the repertoire was profiled, and TCRdb retains in-frame clones only, with some absent. Among tens of thousands of clones listed, around 88% were seen once. The source material was peripheral blood. The receptors were sampled from a man between 65 and 85 years old with acute or convalescent COVID-19. Both conserved end residues are trimmed from each CDR3.

TRBJ2-1,TRBV5-6,ASRWDSSYNEQF
TRBJ2-7,TRBV6-2/TRBV6-3,ASSLPPGTGGGEQY
TRBJ1-1,TRBV7-8,ASSLVRSTEAF
TRBJ2-1,TRBV5-1,ASSLLPGLGNEQF
TRBJ1-5,TRBV10-3,AISEETGLGQPQH
TRBJ1-1,TRBV11-2,ASSLRGRRTEAF
TRBJ2-2,TRBV6-5,ASHSGNTGELF
TRBJ2-1,TRBV12-3/TRBV12-4,ASTLTGYNEQF
TRBJ2-5,TRBV6-2/TRBV6-3,ASSHLVGGGPETQY
TRBJ2-5,TRBV9,PSRGGGGPQETQY
TRBJ2-2,TRBV30,AWTLLARTGELF
TRBJ2-7,TRBV11-1,ASSLRDRGTYEQY
TRBJ2-7,TRBV27,ASRRTGQGKYEQY
TRBJ2-1,TRBV28,ASSPTGSTYNEQF
TRBJ1-5,TRBV6-5,ASSRGQGSNQPQH
TRBJ2-7,TRBV5-5,ASSLTGLPSSYEQY
TRBJ1-2,TRBV10-3,AISDSTGRGYT
TRBJ2-5,TRBV3-1/TRBV3-2,ASSQDRSGRGPETQY
TRBJ1-6,TRBV7-9,ASSGPLASESPLH
TRBJ2-5,TRBV7-2,ASSFRILAARTQY
TRBJ1-2,TRBV6-5,ACSDSPNYGYT
TRBJ2-7,TRBV25-1,ASKPKGDYPYEQY
TRBJ1-4,TRBV10-3,AISESTGTNEKLF
TRBJ2-1,TRBV3-1/TRBV3-2,ASSQDRGQADEQF
TRBJ1-1,TRBV19,ASSLQGGWTEAF
TRBJ2-1,TRBV5-1,ASSLAEGGDGEQF
TRBJ1-6,TRBV18,ASSATGVDSPLH
TRBJ2-5,TRBV5-1,ASSLVTGEGTQY
TRBJ1-2,TRBV14,ASSQTIRRGNYGYT
TRBJ1-2,TRBV6-5,ASSRTGGGYGYT
TRBJ2-2,TRBV6-2/TRBV6-3,ASSSLGQVNTGELF
TRBJ1-4,TRBV7-6,ASSLRTGGDEKLF
TRBJ1-6,TRBV5-1,ASSLATSSYNSPLH
TRBJ1-1,TRBV5-5,ASSLGPGQGMTEAF
TRBJ2-2,TRBV3-1/TRBV3-2,ASSQSRKRTGELF
TRBJ2-2,TRBV24-1,ATSDYFPDMGAGTGELF
TRBJ1-5,TRBV2,ASTVVRDQPQH
TRBJ1-2,TRBV6-2/TRBV6-3,ASSYSMWPNGYT
TRBJ2-7,TRBV6-5,ASSTGTGYEQY
TRBJ1-1,TRBV6-5,ASSSTDRHTEAF
TRBJ2-7,TRBV3-1/TRBV3-2,ASSPPGLGPGQY
TRBJ1-1,TRBV12-3/TRBV12-4,ASRRQENTEAF
TRBJ2-2,TRBV4-1,ASSQRGLAENTGELF
TRBJ2-4,TRBV28,ASTLGNPKNIQY
TRBJ2-6,TRBV2,ASSGQGTLSGANVLT
TRBJ2-7,TRBV10-3,AIIPEGNSYEQY
TRBJ2-7,TRBV9,ASSPHLATDEQY
TRBJ2-3,TRBV9,ASSVGTSGITDTQY
TRBJ1-1,TRBV7-3,ASSLAGGNTEAF
TRBJ2-7,TRBV28,ASSLVAGHEQY
TRBJ1-3,TRBV19,ASSIQGRLSGNTIY
TRBJ1-3,TRBV28,ASSLLGGHSGNTIY
TRBJ2-7,TRBV6-2/TRBV6-3,ASSYSNVGRANEQY
TRBJ1-3,TRBV7-2,ASRRGGTGGSGNTIY